This entry lists 28 T cell receptor beta chains sequenced from one sample in a study of control samples from healthy donors and cancer patients. Only in-frame clones appear in the TCRdb table, and some are missing; sequencing was by immunoSEQ multiplex PCR. The data show approximately 110,000 clones, roughly 85% seen once. Material: blood. Source of these receptors: a woman aged 50 to 65 in good health.

V and J are TRBV7-2 and TRBJ2-5, with D possibly being TRBD2 (5 bases). In germline, CDR1 is SGHTA, CDR2 FQGNSA. The CDR3 is 13 amino acids. The V end was cut by 10 bases, the J end by 5 bases, with 17 bases between. The CDR3 protein is CATGSGIGETQYF. DNA for the CDR3: TGTGCCACCGGGTCGGGGATCGGGGAGACCCAGTACTTC.

Written as DNA, the CDR3 is TGTGCCAGCAGTCACACCGGTACAGTGGGAAACACCATATATTTT. Translation: CASSHTGTVGNTIYF. This rearrangement joins TRBV6-5 to TRBJ1-3; unclear D gene. The CDR3 runs to 15 residues. Trimming took 5 bases from V and 4 from J, leaving 15 bases between them. Looked up from germline, CDR1 is MNHEY and CDR2 is SVGAGI.

The table lists this clone with a few counts. This sequence joins TRBV7-3 and TRBJ2-1, with a tentative D call TRBD2 (6 bases). The ends were cut back, 5 bases at V and 15 bases at J, with 20 bases in the middle. The CDR3 consists of 13 residues. Germline CDR1 SGHTA, CDR2 FQGTGA. The CDR3 coding sequence is TGTGCCAGCAGCCTTACTAGGGCTAGCGCCTCGTTCTTC. Its protein product is CASSLTRASASFF.

The rearrangement uses TRBV5-1 and TRBJ2-5; the D is unclear. Germline V gene sequence: CDR1 SGHRS, CDR2 YFSETQ. V lost 2 bases and J 1 base, leaving 9 bases between the germline ends. The length of the CDR3 is 14 residues. DNA for the CDR3: TGCGCCAGCAGCTTCTCGCCCCCCCAAGAGACCCAGTACTTC. It specifies CASSFSPPQETQYF.

The chain carries TRBV11-1 and TRBJ2-7; no clear D gene. Germline values: CDR1 SGHAT, CDR2 FQDESV (reference sequence). The CDR3 is made up of 12 amino acids. V shed 1 base and J shed 1 base, with 2 bases lying between them. CDR3 nucleotide sequence: TGTGCCAGCAGCTTAGGTTCCTACGAGCAGTACTTC. Translating it yields CASSLGSYEQYF. Supplemented by reference TRBV11-1 and TRBJ2-7, the full variable domain reads EAEVAQSPRYKITEKSQAVAFWCDPISGHATLYWYRQILGQGPELLVQFQDESVVDDSQLPKDRFSAERLKGVDSTLKIQPAELGDSAMYLCASSLGSYEQYFGPGTRLTVT.

The chain carries TRBV6-6 and TRBJ2-5; weak D call: TRBD2 (5 bases). Trimming took off 6 bases at V and 1 base at J, with 12 bases between the two ends. CDR3 length equals 14 residues. Germline CDR1 reads MNHNY; CDR2 reads SVGAGI (reference sequence). The CDR3 loop is CASRKDGVQETQYF. The CDR3 bases are TGTGCCAGCAGAAAGGACGGGGTCCAAGAGACCCAGTACTTC.

This sequence joins TRBV3-1 (or the pseudogene TRBV3-2) and TRBJ2-3; possible D gene TRBD2, 6 bases. Deletions cut 0 bases from V and 0 bases from J, with 19 bases between. From germline, CDR1 is LGHDT and CDR2 YNNKEL (reference sequence). The CDR3 has 19 amino acids. This CDR3 reads CASSQDRAGKHSSTDTQYF. As DNA, the CDR3 is TGTGCCAGCAGCCAAGATAGAGCGGGCAAACACTCTAGCACAGATACGCAGTATTTT.

The chain has TRBV7-2 and TRBJ2-5, with D maybe TRBD1 (7 bases). Looked up from germline, CDR1 is SGHTA and CDR2 is FQGNSA. The CDR3 is made up of 16 amino acids. V was cut by 5 bases and J by 0 bases, with 16 bases left in between. The chain's CDR3 is CASSEAGRGYQETQYF. In DNA, the CDR3 is TGTGCCAGCAGCGAAGCGGGCAGGGGGTACCAAGAGACCCAGTACTTC.

This chain joins TRBV7-2 and TRBJ1-2; 7 nucleotides align to TRBD1. The CDR3 totals 14 residues. The germline CDR1 and CDR2 sequences are SGHTA and FQGNSA. Trimming removed 5 bases from V and 4 bases from J; junction bases left unmatched: 7. CDR3 nucleotides: TGTGCCAGCAGCATACTGGGACAGCTCTATGGCTACACCTTC. This encodes CASSILGQLYGYTF.

This clone was detected only a few times. V and J are TRBV29-1 and TRBJ1-5; the match to TRBD1 covers 9 bases. CDR3 length: 12 residues. CDR1 and CDR2 from the germline V gene are SQVTM and ANQGSEA. V trimming: 5 bases; J trimming: 5 bases; junction bases outside the gene matches: 1. The CDR3 bases are TGCAGCGTTAGACAGGGGGATCAGCCCCAGCATTTT. This encodes CSVRQGDQPQHF.

The chain employs TRBV19 and TRBJ1-5; the D is unclear. V was shortened by 1 base and J by 2 bases, with 12 bases between the two germline ends. Per the germline V gene, CDR1 is LNHDA and CDR2 is SQIVND (reference sequence). This CDR3 has 16 amino acids. CDR3 sequence reads: CASSIGPLRGNQPQHF. CDR3 bases: TGTGCCAGTAGTATAGGCCCTCTTAGGGGCAATCAGCCCCAGCATTTT. Combining the CDR3 with reference TRBV19 and TRBJ1-5 gives the whole variable domain DGGITQSPKYLFRKEGQNVTLSCEQNLNHDAMYWYRQDPGQGLRLIYYSQIVNDFQKGDIAEGYSVSREKKESFPLTVTSAQKNPTAFYLCASSIGPLRGNQPQHFGDGTRLSIL.

This clone was observed a few times. The J gene is TRBJ1-3, the V gene TRBV19; D is ambiguous. Trimming cost V 8 bases and J 1 base, with 12 bases left between them. The length of the CDR3 is 14 residues. CDR1 and CDR2 from the germline V gene are LNHDA and SQIVND (reference sequence). CDR3 bases: TGTGCCAGTTTCCCCACGGCTTCTGGAAACACCATATATTTT. Amino acids: CASFPTASGNTIYF.

This clone showed up just a few times. V and J are TRBV19 and TRBJ1-4, with D possibly TRBD1 on 5 matching bases. V was cut by 6 bases and J by 0 bases, with 8 bases left in between. The germline V gene has CDR1 LNHDA and CDR2 SQIVND (reference sequence). The CDR3 totals 14 residues. In DNA form, the CDR3 reads TGTGCCAGTAGGTGGGGGACAACTAATGAAAAACTGTTTTTT. Translated, it gives CASRWGTTNEKLFF. The entire variable domain, with the rest obtained from reference TRBV19 and TRBJ1-4, is as follows: DGGITQSPKYLFRKEGQNVTLSCEQNLNHDAMYWYRQDPGQGLRLIYYSQIVNDFQKGDIAEGYSVSREKKESFPLTVTSAQKNPTAFYLCASRWGTTNEKLFFGSGTQLSVL.

This clone appeared a few times. The chain employs TRBV4-1 and TRBJ1-1; D perhaps matches TRBD1 (5 bases). The CDR3 is 15 residues long. V lost 7 bases and J lost 2, with 17 bases in between. Per germline, CDR1 MGHRA and CDR2 YSYEKL. The CDR3 here is CASKPTLGGNTEAFF. CDR3 DNA: TGCGCCAGCAAACCTACCCTCGGGGGAAACACTGAAGCTTTCTTT.

The chain recombines TRBV6-5 with TRBJ2-1; 14 bases fit TRBD2. The CDR3 is made up of 16 amino acids. After removal of 0 bases from V and 8 bases from J, the junction contained 3 bases not matched to a gene. Per the germline V gene, CDR1 is MNHEY and CDR2 is SVGAGI. The CDR3: CASSYSGTSGSYEQFF. Here the CDR3 DNA reads TGTGCCAGCAGTTACTCCGGGACTAGCGGGAGCTATGAGCAGTTCTTC.

J is TRBJ1-5 and V is TRBV7-2, with D unclear. CDR3 size: 15 residues. Germline V gene sequence: CDR1 SGHTA, CDR2 FQGNSA. The V and J ends lost 0 bases and 0 bases respectively, with 6 bases between them. CDR3: CASSLAGISNQPQHF. CDR3 DNA sequence: TGTGCCAGCAGCTTAGCTGGGATTAGCAATCAGCCCCAGCATTTT.

The genes are TRBV4-3 and TRBJ2-5; 9 positions match TRBD2. The CDR3 totals 16 residues. Germline CDR1 reads LGHNA; CDR2 reads YSLEER. Trimming at V came to 1 base and at J to 3 bases, leaving 6 bases not matched to a gene. In DNA form, the CDR3 reads TGCGCCAGCAGCCAAGCCGCTAGCGGGGTAAAAGAGACCCAGTACTTC. It is translated as CASSQAASGVKETQYF.

The rearrangement uses TRBV2 and TRBJ1-1, with TRBD1 as a possible D gene (5 bases). The V end was cut by 6 bases, the J end by 3 bases, with 23 bases between. The CDR3 is 17 residues long. Germline loops: CDR1 SNHLY, CDR2 FYNNEI. The DNA for the CDR3 is TGTGCCAGCAGCAGTTGGGGGGATAGGGGAGGTGACACTGAAGCTTTCTTT. The encoded protein is CASSSWGDRGGDTEAFF.

This chain connects TRBV13 to TRBJ1-3; tentative D call: TRBD1 (5 bases). V was pared by 7 bases and J by 0 bases, with 13 bases between. Germline V gene data show CDR1 as PRHDT and CDR2 as FYEKMQ (reference sequence). The CDR3 extends over 15 amino acids. CDR3 DNA sequence: TGTGCCAGCACCATAGGGGTCCTCTCTGGAAACACCATATATTTT. Translating it yields CASTIGVLSGNTIYF.

The V gene is TRBV10-3, the J gene TRBJ2-7, with TRBD2 matching 9 bases. CDR3 length equals 15 residues. After removal of 8 bases from V and 3 bases from J, the junction contained 11 bases not matched to a gene. The germline V gene has CDR1 ENHRY and CDR2 SYGVKD. The CDR3 loop is CAIEEAGGGIYEQYF. The DNA for the CDR3 is TGTGCCATCGAAGAAGCGGGAGGTGGGATCTACGAGCAGTACTTC.

This sequence joins TRBV6-2 or TRBV6-3 and TRBJ2-3; D assignment may be TRBD1 or TRBD2 (7 bases each). The CDR3 runs 16 residues. V was pared by 2 bases and J by 1 base, with 13 bases between. CDR1 MNHEY and CDR2 SVGEGT come from the germline V gene. CDR3 amino acids: CASSYGEGARTDTQYF. In nucleotides, the CDR3 is TGTGCCAGCAGTTACGGGGAGGGGGCTCGCACAGATACGCAGTATTTT.

With respect to this clone: One end of the junction varies from germline; a read error may be responsible. This sample includes further DNA sequences coding for the same CDR3. The chain couples TRBV9 to TRBJ2-1, with D possibly TRBD1 on 8 matching bases. Germline assignment: CDR1 SGDLS and CDR2 YYNGEE. This CDR3 spans 15 amino acids. The CDR3 coding sequence is TGCGCCCGCAGCGGCACGGGGGGCGGGGACAGGGAGCAGTTCTTC. Its translation: CARSGTGGGDREQFF.

The V call is TRBV19, the J call TRBJ1-4; no clear D gene. From germline, CDR1 is LNHDA and CDR2 SQIVND (reference sequence). The CDR3 runs to 15 residues. V gave up 3 bases and J gave up 4 bases, with 12 bases separating them. The CDR3 coding sequence is TGTGCCAGTAGTATTTCAGTTCCTAATAATGAAAAACTGTTTTTT. This sequence encodes CASSISVPNNEKLFF.

The chain employs TRBV10-2 and TRBJ2-5; D unresolved. Germline-derived CDR1 and CDR2 are WSHSY and SAAADI. V was cut by 4 bases and J by 5 bases, with 11 bases left in between. This CDR3 comprises 13 residues. In nucleotides, the CDR3 is TGCGCCAGCAGTGGGCAGGCTGGGGAGACCCAGTACTTC. Protein sequence: CASSGQAGETQYF.

This sequence joins TRBV14 and TRBJ2-1, with TRBD1 matching over 8 bases. Germline lookup yields CDR1 SGHDN and CDR2 FVKESK. This CDR3 spans 15 amino acids. J lost 4 bases, V lost 2 bases, and 4 bases had no gene match. In DNA form, the CDR3 reads TGTGCCAGCAGCCAAACGAACAGGGGGTACAATGAGCAGTTCTTC. Its protein product is CASSQTNRGYNEQFF.

The chain uses TRBV29-1 and TRBJ2-1, with 7 bases aligning to TRBD2. The trim removed 1 base at V and 8 bases at J, leaving 8 bases unmatched. The CDR3 totals 14 residues. The germline V gene has CDR1 SQVTM and CDR2 ANQGSEA. The CDR3, as DNA: TGCAGCGTTGAAGTAGGACTAGGGCTACATGAGCAGTTCTTC. Residues: CSVEVGLGLHEQFF.

The sample holds a few counts of this clone. DNA for the CDR3: TGTGCCAGCAGCTTGGTGAATTTTGGAAACACCATATATTTT. It translates to CASSLVNFGNTIYF. The J gene is TRBJ1-3, the V gene TRBV5-6, with unresolved D. Trimming took 0 bases from V and 3 from J, leaving 7 bases between them. CDR1 is SGHDT and CDR2 is YYEEEE in the germline V gene. This CDR3 is 14 amino acids long.

The CDR3 bases are TGTGCCAGCAGCTCTCCCTTGGCAACCGGGGAGCTGTTTTTT. Translated, it gives CASSSPLATGELFF. The chain links TRBV7-2 to TRBJ2-2, with D unresolved. The V and J ends lost 4 bases and 5 bases respectively, with 11 bases between them. The CDR3 totals 14 residues. Germline-derived CDR1 and CDR2 are SGHTA and FQGNSA.